Following are 17 T cell receptor beta chains from one sample sequenced in a study of control samples from healthy donors and cancer patients. Generated by immunoSEQ multiplex PCR, the TCRdb table keeps only in-frame clones and is missing some. In the table there are approximately 110,000 clones, around 89% of which are singletons. Sequenced sample: blood. Receptors originate from a woman between 45 and 65 years old in good health.

This rearrangement joins TRBV28 to TRBJ2-5; D gene ambiguous. The V gene lost 2 bases and the J gene lost 1 base, with 11 bases spanning the gap. This CDR3 comprises 15 residues. Germline V lookup: CDR1 MDHEN, CDR2 SYDVKM. CDR3 sequence reads: CASSLKFGPQETQYF. Written as DNA, the CDR3 is TGTGCCAGCAGTTTAAAGTTTGGGCCCCAAGAGACCCAGTACTTC.

The chain recombines TRBV18 with TRBJ2-2; unclear D gene. V was shortened by 2 bases and J by 3 bases, with 7 bases between the two germline ends. The CDR3 is 14 amino acids. The V gene's germline CDR1 is KGHSH and CDR2 LQKENI. This chain's CDR3 is CASSPSGDTGELFF. CDR3 DNA sequence: TGTGCCAGCTCACCATCTGGGGACACCGGGGAGCTGTTTTTT.

The rearrangement joins TRBV18 to TRBJ2-7; a possible D gene is TRBD2 (6 bases). Germline values: CDR1 KGHSH, CDR2 LQKENI. With 5 bases removed from V and 2 bases from J, the gap between germline ends came to 13 bases. The CDR3 consists of 14 residues. Here the CDR3 reads CASSMEGPPYEQYF. The CDR3 nucleotides are TGTGCCAGCTCAATGGAGGGGCCACCCTACGAGCAGTACTTC.

This chain uses TRBV7-3 with TRBJ2-1; D remains ambiguous. The CDR3 is made up of 15 amino acids. Germline loops: CDR1 SGHTA, CDR2 FQGTGA. V dropped 2 bases and J dropped 0 bases, with 8 bases sitting between them. The CDR3 DNA follows: TGTGCCAGCAGCTTAGGCGTGGGCTCCTACAATGAGCAGTTCTTC. Protein sequence: CASSLGVGSYNEQFF.

The chain's CDR3 is CASSSDWQSNSPLHF. CDR3 DNA sequence: TGTGCCAGCAGCTCCGATTGGCAGAGTAATTCACCCCTCCACTTT. The chain uses TRBV7-8 and TRBJ1-6; D is undetermined. Trimming stripped 4 bases from V and 6 bases from J, with 13 bases between. The CDR3 is made up of 15 amino acids. Germline V gives CDR1 SGHVS, CDR2 FQNEAQ.

This clone was seen a handful of times. The chain is built from TRBV18 and TRBJ1-2; a weak D match, TRBD1 (6 bases). There are 16 residues in the CDR3. The V and J ends lost 6 bases and 3 bases respectively, with 20 bases between them. The germline V gene has CDR1 KGHSH and CDR2 LQKENI. The chain's CDR3 is CASSPDRGVGDYGYTF. Written as DNA, the CDR3 is TGTGCCAGCTCCCCGGATAGGGGGGTCGGCGACTATGGCTACACCTTC.

This clone occurred once. The V and J genes are TRBV7-8 and TRBJ1-6; 7 bases line up with TRBD1. The CDR3 is made up of 13 amino acids. J lost 10 bases, V lost 8 bases, and 8 bases had no gene match. Per the germline V gene, CDR1 is SGHVS and CDR2 is FQNEAQ. The CDR3 here is CASGRTGDSPLHF. The CDR3 coding sequence is TGTGCCAGCGGTCGGACAGGAGACTCACCCCTCCACTTT.

The V and J genes are TRBV30 and TRBJ2-1; D unresolved. This CDR3 comprises 13 residues. Per germline, CDR1 GTSNPN and CDR2 SVGIG (reference sequence). V dropped 0 bases and J dropped 1 base, with 4 bases sitting between them. The CDR3 region has the DNA TGTGCCTGGAGTGTACATTCCTACAATGAGCAGTTCTTC. This sequence encodes CAWSVHSYNEQFF.

This chain links TRBV29-1 with TRBJ1-2; no firm D call. Per germline, CDR1 SQVTM and CDR2 ANQGSEA. The CDR3 is made up of 12 amino acids. V dropped 1 base and J dropped 3 bases, with 6 bases sitting between them. The CDR3 is CSVEGVDYGYTF. The CDR3 coding sequence is TGCAGCGTTGAAGGGGTAGACTATGGCTACACCTTC.

This clone has more than one count but fewer than ten. The chain uses TRBV3-1 (or the pseudogene TRBV3-2) and TRBJ1-2, with D possibly TRBD1 on 5 matching bases. Between the trimmed V and J ends, which lost 3 bases and 4 bases, there was a span of 9 bases. There are 13 residues in the CDR3. CDR1 and CDR2 from the germline V gene are LGHDT and YNNKEL (reference sequence). The CDR3 DNA reads as TGTGCCAGCAGCCACGGGACTTCCTATGGCTACACCTTC. Protein: CASSHGTSYGYTF.

The chain couples TRBV11-2 to TRBJ2-1, with 14 positions matching TRBD2. CDR1 is SGHAT and CDR2 is FQNNGV in the germline V gene. The CDR3 is 17 residues long. V lost 5 bases, J lost 6 bases, and 9 bases stayed unmatched. The CDR3 coding sequence is TGTGCCAGCAGCGAGACTAGCGGGGGGGCCGGCGGCAATGAGCAGTTCTTC. Translating gives CASSETSGGAGGNEQFF.

The V and J genes are TRBV5-5 and TRBJ2-4; 7 bases fit TRBD2. The CDR3 runs to 15 residues. The ends lost 4 bases at V and 12 bases at J; junction bases unmatched: 16. CDR1 is SGHKS and CDR2 is YYEKEE in the germline V gene (reference sequence). CDR3 in DNA: TGTGCCAGCAGCCCTGTCCCGGGGGGTCCGTTCGGTCAGTACTTC. Translation gives CASSPVPGGPFGQYF.

This clone is a singleton in its sample. The chain combines TRBV29-1 with TRBJ2-3, with unresolved D. V was shortened by 3 bases and J by 6 bases, with 13 bases between the two germline ends. The CDR3 loop spans 13 amino acids. Germline assignment: CDR1 SQVTM and CDR2 ANQGSEA. The DNA of the CDR3 is TGCAGCGTTGATTGTCTATCCCACGATACGCAGTATTTT. As protein: CSVDCLSHDTQYF.

The rearrangement joins TRBV18 to TRBJ1-5, with D perhaps TRBD1 (6 bases). The CDR3 is 15 amino acids. CDR1 KGHSH and CDR2 LQKENI come from the germline V gene. Trimming stripped 3 bases from V and 2 bases from J, with 11 bases between. The CDR3 DNA reads TGTGCCAGCTCACCCGCAGGGGTTCGCAATCAGCCCCAGCATTTT. Its translation is CASSPAGVRNQPQHF. The entire variable domain, with the rest obtained from reference TRBV18 and TRBJ1-5, is as follows: NAGVMQNPRHLVRRRGQEARLRCSPMKGHSHVYWYRQLPEEGLKFMVYLQKENIIDESGMPKERFSAEFPKEGPSILRIQQVVRGDSAAYFCASSPAGVRNQPQHFGDGTRLSIL.

This chain uses TRBV7-7 with TRBJ2-5, with TRBD1 as a possible D gene (6 bases). CDR3 length: 14 amino acids. Germline V gives CDR1 SSHAT, CDR2 FNYEAQ (reference sequence). Trimming removed 0 bases from V and 4 bases from J, with 9 bases in between. CDR3 bases: TGTGCCAGCAGCTTAGCCCTAGGGGGAGAGACCCAGTACTTC. It specifies CASSLALGGETQYF.

This clone was recorded only once. This chain connects TRBV18 to TRBJ2-2; D unresolved. Germline values: CDR1 KGHSH, CDR2 LQKENI. CDR3 length equals 13 residues. V lost 2 bases and J 5 bases, leaving 6 bases between the germline ends. CDR3 in DNA: TGTGCCAGCTCACCATCCCAGACCGGGGAGCTGTTTTTT. Encoded protein: CASSPSQTGELFF.

This chain links TRBV7-9 with TRBJ2-7; 7 bases line up with TRBD1. V gave up 5 bases and J gave up 3 bases; unmatched junction bases: 7. Germline V gives CDR1 SEHNR, CDR2 FQNEAQ (reference sequence). The CDR3 is made up of 14 amino acids. CDR3 nucleotides: TGTGCCAGCAGCGGCTGGGACAGCTTCTACGAGCAGTACTTC. Its translation is CASSGWDSFYEQYF.